A single sample is the source of the 11 T cell receptor beta chains below, sequenced in a study of T cell repertoires in cytomegalovirus infection. In TCRdb, the reads were re-called with MiXCR into one record per CDR3 protein. The sample carries fewer than 550,000 distinct CDR3 sequences, more than 20% recorded once. The material sequenced was PBMCs. These receptors all stem from a human donor in good health (CMV status not recorded). Some clones in this sample may be carry-over from other donors' samples.

Ten or more counts support this clonotype. The chain combines TRBV7-2 with TRBJ2-3; D gene uncertain. Germline V gene sequence: CDR1 SGHTA, CDR2 FQGNSA. The CDR3 loop spans 14 amino acids. The germline V and J ends were trimmed by 3 bases and 2 bases, with 9 bases remaining between them. CDR3 sequence: CASSLSHSTDTQYF. In nucleotides, the CDR3 is TGTGCCAGCAGCTTGTCCCACTCCACAGATACGCAGTATTTT. The full variable domain, with the rest looked up from reference TRBV7-2 and TRBJ2-3, is GAGVSQSPSNKVTEKGKDVELRCDPISGHTALYWYRQSLGQGLEFLIYFQGNSAPDKSGLPSDRFSAERTGGSVSTLTIQRTQQEDSAVYLCASSLSHSTDTQYFGPGTRLTVL.

The chain couples TRBV12-5 to TRBJ2-1; TRBD2 matches 10 bases. The CDR3 runs to 16 residues. V was clipped by 0 bases and J by 8 bases; unmatched bases: 7. Germline-derived CDR1 and CDR2 are LGHNT and FRNRAP. CDR3 DNA sequence: TGTGCTAGTGGTTTGGTACTTAGCGGGGGGACCGATGAGCAGTTCTTC. It codes for CASGLVLSGGTDEQFF.

In this sample, this clonotype turned up a few times. This chain uses TRBV14 with TRBJ2-1; D might be TRBD2 (5 bases). V was cut by 1 base and J by 6 bases, with 19 bases left in between. The CDR3 contains 17 residues. Germline V gene lookup returns CDR1 SGHDN and CDR2 FVKESK. The CDR3 sequence is CASSQGLPSCPLNEQFF. DNA of the CDR3: TGTGCCAGCAGCCAAGGCCTCCCTAGCTGCCCCCTCAATGAGCAGTTCTTC.

The chain joins TRBV12-3 or TRBV12-4 to TRBJ2-3; maybe TRBD2 (6 bases). The V end lost 3 bases, the J end lost 6 bases, and 13 bases lay between the germline ends. The CDR3 length is 14 residues. The CDR3 DNA is TGTGCCAGCAGTTTTGCGGGAATCGCGGATACGCAGTATTTT. Amino acids: CASSFAGIADTQYF.

V usage is TRBV12-3 or TRBV12-4 and J usage is TRBJ1-6; TRBD1 might be the D (5 bases). The CDR3 sequence is 18 residues long. V lost 6 bases and J 9 bases, leaving 27 bases between the germline ends. Here the CDR3 reads CASSWGRFDPKATSPLHF. The DNA of the CDR3 is TGTGCCAGCAGCTGGGGCAGGTTTGATCCAAAGGCGACTTCACCCCTCCACTTT.

The sample holds a few counts of this clonotype. The rearrangement links TRBV11-2 to TRBJ2-2; D uncertain. Germline CDR1 is SGHAT and CDR2 is FQNNGV. The CDR3 runs 15 residues. V was cut by 5 bases and J by 2 bases, with 12 bases left in between. CDR3 sequence (DNA): TGTGCCAGCAGCCCTGAGCTTCACAACACCGGGGAGCTGTTTTTT. Amino acid sequence: CASSPELHNTGELFF.

The genes are TRBV27 and TRBJ2-3; 8 nucleotides line up with TRBD2. The CDR3 is 14 amino acids. CDR1 is MNHEY, CDR2 SMNVEV, per germline (reference sequence). J gave up 6 bases and V 3 bases, and 5 bases lay outside the gene matches. CDR3 nucleotides: TGTGCCAGCAGTTTCACGGGAGGGGGTGATACGCAGTATTTT. Translation: CASSFTGGGDTQYF.

With respect to this clonotype: A much larger clone is a single base away; this may be a read error. V and J are TRBV6-5 and TRBJ1-1; D uncertain. The germline V and J ends were trimmed by 0 bases and 2 bases, with 4 bases remaining between them. The germline V gene encodes CDR1 MNHEY and CDR2 SVGAGI. The CDR3 is 13 residues long. Here the CDR3 reads CASSYSANTEAFF. In DNA, the CDR3 is TGTGCCAGCAGTTACTCGGCCAACACTGAAGCTTTCTTT.

The genes are TRBV7-2 and TRBJ2-3, with D uncertain. CDR1 and CDR2 (germline): SGHTA, FQGNSA. The V and J ends lost 1 base and 2 bases respectively, with 10 bases between them. This CDR3 spans 15 amino acids. CDR3 in DNA: TGTGCCAGCAGCTTAGTTGGTAGAAACACAGATACGCAGTATTTT. This translates into CASSLVGRNTDTQYF.

The chain combines TRBV7-8 with TRBJ2-7, with D tentatively TRBD2 (6 bases). The ends were cut back, 1 base at V and 6 bases at J, with 10 bases in the middle. The CDR3 consists of 13 residues. Germline assignment: CDR1 SGHVS and CDR2 FQNEAQ. This CDR3 is CASSLGPAGEQYV. CDR3 coding DNA: TGTGCCAGCAGCTTAGGCCCAGCGGGCGAGCAGTACGTC.

The chain has TRBV27 and TRBJ2-1; the D gene could be TRBD1 or TRBD2 (5 bases each). V was cut by 8 bases and J by 5 bases, with 16 bases left in between. Germline assignment: CDR1 MNHEY and CDR2 SMNVEV (reference sequence). The CDR3 has 14 amino acids. The DNA of the CDR3 is TGTGCCAGCGGCATGTGGGGGTCCGACAATGAGCAGTTCTTC. As protein: CASGMWGSDNEQFF.